One sample yielded the 23 T cell receptor beta chains listed below, sequenced in a study of T cells in Graves' hyperthyroidism and ophthalmopathy. The source material, RNA transcripts, was used to amplify TCR beta CDR3 regions. The HTBI primer set was used in a first-round RT-PCR of the TCR CDR3. TCRdb re-analysed the multiplex PCR reads in MiXCR, keeping a single row per CDR3 protein. Of 250,000 to 300,000 distinct CDR3 sequences in the sample, roughly 14% are singletons; the top ten hold 7.8%. Material: blood. Receptor source: a woman aged 25 to 39 with Graves' hyperthyroidism that later progressed to Graves' ophthalmopathy.

This clonotype came up many times. The rearrangement links TRBV3-1 to TRBJ2-5, with unresolved D. The V gene's germline CDR1 is LGHDT and CDR2 YNNKEL (reference sequence). This CDR3 region has 15 residues. Trimming removed 1 base from V and 4 bases from J, with 13 bases in between. CDR3 in amino acids: CASSQGNPQGETQYF. DNA of the CDR3: TGTGCCAGCAGCCAAGGGAACCCCCAAGGAGAGACCCAGTACTTC.

The sample holds a few counts of this clonotype. The chain recombines TRBV11-3 with TRBJ1-3; 9 nucleotides match TRBD1. Germline CDR1 is SGHNT and CDR2 is YENEEA. V was pared by 5 bases and J by 1 base, with 15 bases of the junction left unmatched. The CDR3 has 19 amino acids. CDR3 bases: TGTGCCAGCAGCGTGGGGTACCGGGACAGGGTAGAATCTGGAAACACCATATATTTT. Protein: CASSVGYRDRVESGNTIYF.

This clonotype was recorded a few times. The chain has TRBV28 and TRBJ1-1; perhaps TRBD1 as D (5 bases). V shed 7 bases and J shed 0 bases, with 21 bases lying between them. CDR1 and CDR2 (germline): MDHEN, SYDVKM. The CDR3 spans 17 residues. CDR3 loop: CASTPLGPLGVNTEAFF. DNA for the CDR3: TGTGCCAGCACTCCTCTTGGTCCACTGGGGGTGAACACTGAAGCTTTCTTT. The full variable domain, its missing parts supplied by reference TRBV28 and TRBJ1-1, is DVKVTQSSRYLVKRTGEKVFLECVQDMDHENMFWYRQDPGLGLRLIYFSYDVKMKEKGDIPEGYSVSREKKERFSLILESASTNQTSMYLCASTPLGPLGVNTEAFFGQGTRLTVV.

This clonotype was counted a few times. The CDR3 nucleotides read TGTGCCAGCAGCTCCACGGCTGGCGGGCCTCAAGAGACCCAGTACTTC. It specifies CASSSTAGGPQETQYF. The chain joins TRBV5-5 to TRBJ2-5; possibly TRBD2 for D (5 bases). Germline assignment: CDR1 SGHKS and CDR2 YYEKEE (reference sequence). The CDR3 covers 16 residues. Trimming removed 3 bases at V and 2 bases at J, with 17 bases between. The whole variable domain, remainder taken from reference TRBV5-5 and TRBJ2-5, is DAGVTQSPTHLIKTRGQQVTLRCSPISGHKSVSWYQQVLGQGPQFIFQYYEKEERGRGNFPDRFSARQFPNYSSELNVNALLLGDSALYLCASSSTAGGPQETQYFGPGTRLLVL.

This clonotype occurred many times. V is TRBV12-3 or TRBV12-4 and J is TRBJ2-1, with 11 bases lining up with TRBD2. This CDR3 spans 15 amino acids. J lost 7 bases, V lost 5 bases, and 7 bases had no gene match. CDR3 protein: CASSVTSGSFNEQFF. In DNA form, the CDR3 reads TGTGCCAGCAGTGTAACTAGCGGGAGTTTTAATGAGCAGTTCTTC.

The chain links TRBV28 to TRBJ1-3; 10 nucleotides agree with TRBD1. CDR1 MDHEN and CDR2 SYDVKM come from the germline V gene. This CDR3 region has 14 residues. V lost 6 bases to trimming and J lost 3 bases; unmatched junction nucleotides: 2. CDR3 protein: CASRGQGLGNTIYF. For the CDR3, the DNA is TGTGCCAGCAGGGGACAGGGGCTTGGAAACACCATATATTTT.

This clonotype was seen ten or more times. This rearrangement joins TRBV5-8 to TRBJ2-1, with a weak D call TRBD2 (5 bases). Germline assignment: CDR1 SGHTS and CDR2 YDEGEE. Trimming took off 0 bases at V and 7 bases at J, with 17 bases between the two ends. This CDR3 is built from 16 residues. CDR3 coding DNA: TGTGCCAGCAGCTTGGAGGGCGGGCGAGGTGTGAATGAGCAGTTCTTC. Translation gives CASSLEGGRGVNEQFF.

This clonotype was seen a handful of times. The J gene is TRBJ2-7, the V gene TRBV5-6; perhaps D is TRBD1 or TRBD2 (5 bases each). This CDR3 contains 14 residues. The germline gives CDR1 SGHDT, CDR2 YYEEEE. V was clipped by 4 bases and J by 6 bases, with 17 bases between them. The CDR3 here is CASSPPQGVGEQYF. CDR3 in DNA: TGTGCCAGCAGCCCCCCTCAGGGAGTAGGCGAGCAGTACTTC.

CDR3 protein: CAISAWEGAANEKLFF. The CDR3 coding sequence is TGTGCCATCAGTGCTTGGGAGGGGGCGGCTAATGAAAAACTGTTTTTT. The chain carries TRBV10-3 and TRBJ1-4; 7 nucleotides align to TRBD1. This CDR3 spans 16 amino acids. V lost 4 bases to trimming and J lost 3 bases; unmatched junction nucleotides: 8. CDR1 and CDR2 (germline): ENHRY, SYGVKD.

This clonotype was seen ten or more times. The rearrangement uses TRBV18 and TRBJ1-5; D might be TRBD1 (6 bases). Germline CDR1 is KGHSH and CDR2 is LQKENI. V lost 5 bases, J lost 0 bases, and 14 bases lay in between. This CDR3 comprises 16 residues. This CDR3 is CASSSGRDNSNQPQHF. For the CDR3, the DNA is TGTGCCAGCTCATCTGGACGGGACAATAGCAATCAGCCCCAGCATTTT. Combining the CDR3 with reference TRBV18 and TRBJ1-5 gives the whole variable domain NAGVMQNPRHLVRRRGQEARLRCSPMKGHSHVYWYRQLPEEGLKFMVYLQKENIIDESGMPKERFSAEFPKEGPSILRIQQVVRGDSAAYFCASSSGRDNSNQPQHFGDGTRLSIL.

The V and J genes are TRBV4-3 and TRBJ2-3; 7 nucleotides line up with TRBD2. The length of the CDR3 is 13 residues. J gave up 8 bases and V 4 bases, and 6 bases lay outside the gene matches. The germline CDR1 and CDR2 sequences are LGHNA and YSLEER. The DNA of the CDR3 is TGCGCCAGCAGCCCCCGGGAGGCCGGTACGCAGTATTTT. Its protein is CASSPREAGTQYF.

This clonotype has a handful of counts. The chain carries TRBV20-1 and TRBJ1-2, with D unclear. Trimming left V 0 bases short and J 2 bases short, with 7 bases between. Looked up from germline, CDR1 is DFQATT and CDR2 is SNEGSKA (reference sequence). The CDR3 length is 13 residues. Here the CDR3 reads CSARDISNYGYTF. CDR3 DNA sequence: TGCAGTGCTAGAGATATATCGAACTATGGCTACACCTTC.

This clonotype was recorded a few times. The chain couples TRBV4-1 to TRBJ2-2, with 9 bases matching TRBD1. Germline V CDR1 and CDR2: MGHRA, YSYEKL. Trimming at V came to 3 bases and at J to 8 bases, leaving 7 bases not matched to a gene. This CDR3 comprises 15 residues. CDR3 DNA: TGCGCCAGCAGCCAGGGTGACAGGGGGATGGGGGAGCTGTTTTTT. Translated: CASSQGDRGMGELFF.

This clonotype showed up just a few times. The genes are TRBV6-1 and TRBJ2-1, with 9 bases fitting TRBD2. The CDR3 length is 14 residues. The J segment lost 8 bases and the V segment lost 5 bases, leaving 7 bases of the junction unmatched. Germline values: CDR1 MNHNS, CDR2 SASEGT. The CDR3 DNA follows: TGTGCCAGCAGTTTGGGACTAGCCATCCATGAGCAGTTCTTC. It specifies CASSLGLAIHEQFF.

This clonotype showed up many times. The J gene is TRBJ1-6, the V gene TRBV20-1; TRBD1 aligns across 7 bases. The CDR3 runs 15 residues. Germline loops: CDR1 DFQATT, CDR2 SNEGSKA (reference sequence). Trimming at V came to 6 bases and at J to 0 bases, leaving 5 bases not matched to a gene. CDR3 nucleotide sequence: TGCAGTGCACCGGGACAGAGCTCCTATAATTCACCCCTCCACTTT. This translates into CSAPGQSSYNSPLHF.

The chain combines TRBV5-4 with TRBJ2-2, with D perhaps being TRBD1 or TRBD2 (5 bases each). Trimming removed 9 bases from V and 11 bases from J, with 11 bases in between. The CDR3 has 10 amino acids. From germline, CDR1 is SGHNT and CDR2 YYREEE (reference sequence). CDR3 loop: CATGDGELFF. The CDR3, as DNA: TGTGCCACCGGGGACGGTGAGCTGTTTTTT.

The table lists this clonotype with a few counts. The V gene is TRBV19, the J gene TRBJ2-1, with 7 bases aligning to TRBD2. J gave up 7 bases and V 1 base, and 10 bases lay outside the gene matches. In germline, CDR1 is LNHDA, CDR2 SQIVND (reference sequence). The CDR3 is 16 residues long. The DNA for the CDR3 is TGTGCCAGTAGTATAGGGTCGGGAGGAGTAGGGAATGAGCAGTTCTTC. It codes for CASSIGSGGVGNEQFF.

This clonotype was observed at least ten times. The chain couples TRBV6-2 or TRBV6-3 to TRBJ2-1; TRBD1 matches at 11 bases. J gave up 7 bases and V 6 bases, and 5 bases lay outside the gene matches. The CDR3 spans 14 residues. In germline, CDR1 is MNHEY, CDR2 SVGEGT. The CDR3 bases are TGTGCCAGCAGCCGGACAGGGGGCGGGAATGAGCAGTTCTTC. Protein product: CASSRTGGGNEQFF.

This clonotype was detected only a few times. The chain has TRBV6-1 and TRBJ2-7; possibly TRBD1 or TRBD2 for D (5 bases each). The germline V gene encodes CDR1 MNHNS and CDR2 SASEGT. Trimming removed 6 bases from V and 4 bases from J, with 19 bases in between. This CDR3 has 15 residues. CDR3 protein: CASSLLVGEWYEQYF. The DNA for the CDR3 is TGTGCCAGCAGCCTTTTGGTGGGGGAGTGGTACGAGCAGTACTTC.

The CDR3 DNA sequence: TGTGCCAGCAGCAAGACTAGCGGGAGTCACACCTACGAGCAGTACTTC. It translates to CASSKTSGSHTYEQYF. The rearrangement joins TRBV13 to TRBJ2-7; 12 bases align to TRBD2. Per germline, CDR1 PRHDT and CDR2 FYEKMQ (reference sequence). CDR3 length equals 16 residues. The V gene end was trimmed by 5 bases and the J gene end by 2 bases; junction bases not matched to a gene: 7.

J is TRBJ2-7 and V is TRBV4-2; no clear D. CDR1 and CDR2 (germline): LGHNA, YNFKEQ. Trimming stripped 1 base from V and 2 bases from J, with 12 bases between. This CDR3 spans 15 amino acids. CDR3 coding DNA: TGTGCCAGCAGCCAAGGGGATTGGGATCCCTACGAGCAGTACTTC. As protein: CASSQGDWDPYEQYF.

This clonotype has a count of ten or more. The chain has TRBV6-2 or TRBV6-3 and TRBJ2-3; TRBD1 or TRBD2 may be the D gene (5 bases each). The germline gives CDR1 MNHEY, CDR2 SVGEGT. The CDR3 consists of 15 residues. Deletions cut 5 bases from V and 6 bases from J, with 18 bases between. CDR3 in DNA: TGTGCCAGCAGTCAAGGGACCAGGAAATTGGATACGCAGTATTTT. Its protein is CASSQGTRKLDTQYF.

The V and J genes are TRBV6-1 and TRBJ2-5; possibly TRBD1 or TRBD2 for D (5 bases each). The CDR3 has 16 residues. V was pared by 8 bases and J by 5 bases, with 24 bases between. CDR1 is MNHNS, CDR2 SASEGT, per germline. CDR3 sequence reads: CASDRAGPRDPETQYF. Written as DNA, the CDR3 is TGTGCCAGCGATCGCGCAGGTCCCAGGGACCCGGAGACCCAGTACTTC.